The 23 T cell receptor beta chains given below trace back to one sample, sequenced in a study of cytomegalovirus exposure and HLA in healthy donors. PCR primers comprised 60 Vbeta and 13 Jbeta primers. TCRdb's copy holds only in-frame clones and misses some; the assay was immunoSEQ multiplex PCR. The data contain about 110,000 clones, 65% to 90% of them singletons. Sequencing was done on a sample of PBMCs. The origin of the receptors is a woman in her 30s in good health and CMV-seronegative.

The gene calls are TRBV2 and TRBJ2-7; D remains unclear. This CDR3 spans 13 amino acids. Trimming removed 8 bases from V and 0 bases from J, with 11 bases in between. The germline V gene has CDR1 SNHLY and CDR2 FYNNEI. The CDR3 protein is CASGPTNSYEQYF. CDR3 in DNA: TGTGCCAGCGGTCCAACTAACTCCTACGAGCAGTACTTC.

This chain joins TRBV28 and TRBJ1-6; maybe TRBD1 (5 bases). The CDR3 has 12 amino acids. The ends were cut back, 5 bases at V and 10 bases at J, with 9 bases in the middle. Germline V gene sequence: CDR1 MDHEN, CDR2 SYDVKM. The CDR3 region is CASSPGKSPLHF. The CDR3 nucleotides are TGTGCCAGCAGTCCAGGGAAATCACCCCTCCACTTT. Filled out from reference TRBV28 and TRBJ1-6, the complete variable domain reads DVKVTQSSRYLVKRTGEKVFLECVQDMDHENMFWYRQDPGLGLRLIYFSYDVKMKEKGDIPEGYSVSREKKERFSLILESASTNQTSMYLCASSPGKSPLHFGNGTRLTVT.

The rearrangement uses TRBV28 and TRBJ2-1, with 7 bases fitting TRBD2. With 4 bases clipped from V and 9 bases from J, the junction kept 9 bases outside the gene matches. The CDR3 loop spans 14 amino acids. CDR1 MDHEN and CDR2 SYDVKM come from the germline V gene. DNA for the CDR3: TGTGCCAGCAGTTCCCTCGGACTAGTTGGTGAGCAGTTCTTC. This gives the protein CASSSLGLVGEQFF.

This rearrangement joins TRBV7-2 to TRBJ1-1; no clear D gene. Per germline, CDR1 SGHTA and CDR2 FQGNSA. The CDR3 extends over 13 amino acids. The V gene lost 4 bases and the J gene lost 0 bases, with 6 bases spanning the gap. The CDR3, as DNA: TGTGCCAGCAGCTCCGGGTTGAACACTGAAGCTTTCTTT. This translates into CASSSGLNTEAFF. Combining the CDR3 with reference TRBV7-2 and TRBJ1-1 gives the whole variable domain GAGVSQSPSNKVTEKGKDVELRCDPISGHTALYWYRQSLGQGLEFLIYFQGNSAPDKSGLPSDRFSAERTGGSVSTLTIQRTQQEDSAVYLCASSSGLNTEAFFGQGTRLTVV.

The rearrangement joins TRBV5-4 to TRBJ2-2, with D possibly TRBD1 on 6 matching bases. CDR1 SGHNT and CDR2 YYREEE come from the germline V gene (reference sequence). Deletions cut 4 bases from V and 7 bases from J, with 17 bases between. The CDR3 is made up of 15 amino acids. This chain's CDR3 is CASSGQGRSLGELFF. In DNA, the CDR3 is TGTGCCAGCAGCGGGCAGGGGCGATCCCTCGGGGAGCTGTTTTTT.

The chain couples TRBV7-3 to TRBJ2-7; TRBD2 aligns across 13 bases. J was trimmed by 3 bases and V by 5 bases; bases with no gene match: 1. Germline CDR1 is SGHTA and CDR2 is FQGTGA. The CDR3 runs 14 residues. The CDR3 DNA follows: TGTGCCAGCAGCCGGACTAGCGGGAGCTACGAGCAGTACTTC. Its translation: CASSRTSGSYEQYF.

The chain couples TRBV9 to TRBJ2-1, with 9 bases fitting TRBD2. The CDR3 is 13 amino acids. Germline loops: CDR1 SGDLS, CDR2 YYNGEE. The ends lost 2 bases at V and 13 bases at J; junction bases unmatched: 7. Written as DNA, the CDR3 is TGTGCCAGCAGCGTGGGGGTAGCGGGAGACCAGTTCTTC. It encodes CASSVGVAGDQFF.

V is TRBV4-2 and J is TRBJ1-4, with 9 bases matching TRBD1. V shed 1 base, J shed 6 bases, and the junction held 3 bases outside the gene matches. The germline V gene encodes CDR1 LGHNA and CDR2 YNFKEQ. CDR3 length equals 15 residues. In DNA form, the CDR3 reads TGTGCCAGCAGCCAAGGGACAGGGGAAGATGAAAAACTGTTTTTT. Encoded protein: CASSQGTGEDEKLFF.

This clone was seen only a few times. The chain joins TRBV7-2 to TRBJ1-1; TRBD1 is a possible D gene (6 bases). The CDR3 contains 14 residues. Germline V gene data show CDR1 as SGHTA and CDR2 as FQGNSA. V was clipped by 5 bases and J by 7 bases, with 17 bases between them. CDR3 coding DNA: TGTGCCAGCAGCCCAATCCCCAGGGGTGGTGAAGCTTTCTTT. Translation: CASSPIPRGGEAFF.

The chain is built from TRBV5-4 and TRBJ1-4; 8 bases are shared with TRBD1. The CDR3 spans 16 residues. Germline CDR1 is SGHNT and CDR2 is YYREEE (reference sequence). J gave up 7 bases and V 2 bases, and 10 bases lay outside the gene matches. The CDR3 region is CASSFGPAGTGEKLFF. In DNA, the CDR3 is TGTGCCAGCAGCTTTGGGCCCGCAGGGACAGGTGAAAAACTGTTTTTT.

The rearrangement uses TRBV5-1 and TRBJ2-3, with D possibly matching TRBD2 (5 bases). Deletions cut 10 bases from V and 5 bases from J, with 20 bases between. CDR1 and CDR2 (germline): SGHRS, YFSETQ. This CDR3 is built from 14 residues. CDR3 loop: CALSKDPRGDTQYF. DNA of the CDR3: TGCGCCCTCTCCAAGGACCCTCGGGGAGATACGCAGTATTTT.

The chain carries TRBV28 and TRBJ2-1, with 12 bases matching TRBD1. The CDR3 length is 15 residues. The germline CDR1 and CDR2 sequences are MDHEN and SYDVKM. With V trimmed by 2 bases and J by 9 bases, 5 bases remained unmatched. The CDR3 is CASSLGGTGGTEQFF. The CDR3 region has the DNA TGTGCCAGCAGTTTAGGGGGGACAGGGGGCACTGAGCAGTTCTTC.

The chain has TRBV5-6 and TRBJ2-7, with 7 bases aligning to TRBD1. The length of the CDR3 is 13 residues. With V trimmed by 4 bases and J by 2 bases, 3 bases remained unmatched. Germline V CDR1 and CDR2: SGHDT, YYEEEE. The CDR3 nucleotides read TGTGCCAGCAGCAGAACAGGGGCCTACGAGCAGTACTTC. Amino acid sequence: CASSRTGAYEQYF.

The J gene is TRBJ2-3, the V gene TRBV6-5, with TRBD1 identical over 8 bases. This CDR3 has 15 amino acids. Germline V gene lookup returns CDR1 MNHEY and CDR2 SVGAGI. Trimming removed 5 bases from V and 9 bases from J; junction bases left unmatched: 13. CDR3 protein: CASSPIGTGLDTQYF. The CDR3 nucleotides read TGTGCCAGCAGTCCCATAGGGACAGGATTAGACACGCAGTATTTT.

The rearrangement links TRBV7-2 to TRBJ2-5; D might be TRBD2 (6 bases). Looked up from germline, CDR1 is SGHTA and CDR2 is FQGNSA. The CDR3 spans 17 residues. The V gene lost 0 bases and the J gene lost 0 bases, with 14 bases spanning the gap. CDR3 region: CASSLALLGGNQETQYF. The CDR3 DNA reads TGTGCCAGCAGCTTAGCGCTATTGGGCGGGAACCAAGAGACCCAGTACTTC. Supplemented by reference TRBV7-2 and TRBJ2-5, the full variable domain reads GAGVSQSPSNKVTEKGKDVELRCDPISGHTALYWYRQSLGQGLEFLIYFQGNSAPDKSGLPSDRFSAERTGGSVSTLTIQRTQQEDSAVYLCASSLALLGGNQETQYFGPGTRLLVL.

The chain couples TRBV6-4 to TRBJ2-1; 7 positions match TRBD1. Germline-derived CDR1 and CDR2 are MRHNA and SNTAGT. The CDR3 length is 15 residues. With 2 bases clipped from V and 8 bases from J, the junction kept 9 bases outside the gene matches. The CDR3 sequence: CASSDRGLGDDEQFF. In DNA, the CDR3 is TGTGCCAGCAGTGACAGGGGGCTAGGGGACGATGAGCAGTTCTTC.

The rearrangement uses TRBV6-1 and TRBJ2-7, with 7 bases fitting TRBD1. Germline CDR1 is MNHNS and CDR2 is SASEGT. V shed 4 bases and J 3 bases; nucleotides not matched to a gene: 6. There are 14 residues in the CDR3. CDR3 sequence: CASSALGQSYEQYF. The CDR3 DNA follows: TGTGCCAGCAGTGCCTTGGGACAGAGCTACGAGCAGTACTTC.

The V and J genes are TRBV4-1 and TRBJ1-3; no reliable D call. The germline V and J ends were trimmed by 3 bases and 2 bases, with 8 bases remaining between them. The germline V gene has CDR1 MGHRA and CDR2 YSYEKL. This CDR3 region has 14 residues. CDR3 DNA sequence: TGCGCCAGCAGCCATCCGGGGACTGGAAACACCATATATTTT. This sequence encodes CASSHPGTGNTIYF.

This rearrangement joins TRBV30 to TRBJ1-2; D is unclear. Germline loops: CDR1 GTSNPN, CDR2 SVGIG (reference sequence). This CDR3 contains 12 residues. Deletions cut 5 bases from V and 4 bases from J, with 11 bases between. DNA of the CDR3: TGTGCCTGGCAGAGGATTCCCTATGGCTACACCTTC. Its translation is CAWQRIPYGYTF.

The chain employs TRBV30 and TRBJ2-3; D is uncertain. The CDR3 runs to 12 residues. Germline CDR1 is GTSNPN and CDR2 is SVGIG (reference sequence). Trimming left V 4 bases short and J 1 base short, with 6 bases between. In DNA form, the CDR3 reads TGTGCCTGGACCCGGGGCACAGATACGCAGTATTTT. This translates into CAWTRGTDTQYF.

This sequence joins TRBV4-2 and TRBJ2-3; 9 bases agree with TRBD1. The V segment lost 5 bases and the J segment 1 base; nucleotides outside the gene matches: 4. This CDR3 contains 15 residues. The germline V gene has CDR1 LGHNA and CDR2 YNFKEQ. This CDR3 reads CASSFWTGGTDTQYF. As DNA, the CDR3 is TGTGCCAGCAGCTTTTGGACAGGGGGCACAGATACGCAGTATTTT.

The chain is built from TRBV5-1 and TRBJ2-1; possibly TRBD2 for D (6 bases). V was pared by 0 bases and J by 1 base, with 8 bases between. Germline CDR1 reads SGHRS; CDR2 reads YFSETQ. The CDR3 spans 15 residues. The CDR3 region is CASSLDAGSYNEQFF. In DNA, the CDR3 is TGCGCCAGCAGCTTGGATGCGGGATCCTACAATGAGCAGTTCTTC.

On this clone: The junction departs from the called germline gene at one end, perhaps through a read error. This chain links TRBV7-7 with TRBJ2-1; D is perhaps TRBD2 (5 bases). Per the germline V gene, CDR1 is SSHAT and CDR2 is FNYEAQ (reference sequence). The CDR3 runs to 15 residues. The CDR3 loop reads CASSPSGSGYNEQFF. In DNA, the CDR3 is TGTGCTAGCAGCCCCAGCGGATCGGGATACAATGAGCAGTTCTTC.